This T cell receptor (beta chain) was observed in a study of beta chain features in type 1 diabetes. Study-wide findings and caveats: For patients, the naive, central memory and Treg TCRB repertoires appeared more alike than for healthy donors. In all four CD4+ subsets, TCRB CDR3 length was significantly, moderately reduced in type 1 diabetes. HLA effects on TCRB rearrangement stayed unresolved here.

This clone turned up a few times. What it binds is unknown. Every donor provided one heparinised blood draw, which averaged approximately 120 mL. Purity above 95% was achieved in all sorted populations. What was sequenced were expressed TCRB transcripts, since all of the isolated RNA had been reverse transcribed. Clones were sequenced by immunoSEQ multiplex PCR, and TCRdb holds only the in-frame ones, with some missing. This sample has roughly 290,000 clones, with about 15% found just once. Germline loops: CDR1 SGHRS, CDR2 YFSETQ. V was cut by 1 base and J by 1 base, with 8 bases left in between. This CDR3 has 14 amino acids.

Material: naive CD4+ T cells from blood. This TCR derives from a young man with type 1 diabetes. This chain uses TRBV5-1 with TRBJ1-1; D unresolved. The CDR3 loop reads CASSLLEPNTEAFF. CDR3 sequence (DNA): TGCGCCAGCAGCTTGCTAGAACCGAACACTGAAGCTTTCTTT.